This T cell receptor beta chain was identified during a study of T cell changes during pregnancy in multiple sclerosis. The CDR3 has 13 residues. V trimming: 8 bases; J trimming: 4 bases; junction bases outside the gene matches: 4. Per germline, CDR1 LNHDA and CDR2 SQIVND (reference sequence). This table comes from immunoSEQ multiplex PCR, and its TCRdb copy is limited to in-frame clones, with some not included. The profile shows fewer than 150,000 clones, roughly 95% of them singletons. V gene TRBV19 combines with J gene TRBJ2-3; 9 positions match TRBD2. This receptor was taken from a female donor with multiple sclerosis, enrolled in a pregnancy study. Sequenced material: peripheral blood, taken after pregnancy. The CDR3, as DNA: TGTGCCAGTGGCGGGGGGGGAGCAGATACGCAGTATTTT. Its translation: CASGGGGADTQYF. Based on the CDR3 plus reference TRBV19 and TRBJ2-3, the full variable domain is DGGITQSPKYLFRKEGQNVTLSCEQNLNHDAMYWYRQDPGQGLRLIYYSQIVNDFQKGDIAEGYSVSREKKESFPLTVTSAQKNPTAFYLCASGGGGADTQYFGPGTRLTVL.